The 30 T cell receptor beta chains below were found in one sample sequenced in a study of spatial heterogeneity in lung cancer. Study-wide results and limits: Intratumoral expanded alpha and beta TCR counts were found to track tumor mutation counts.

The time point is: sample taken at primary tumor resection. Their cognate antigens are unknown. MiXCR, applied by TCRdb to the 5' RACE reads, yields one record per CDR3 protein. The data show about 15,000 distinct CDR3 sequences, under 8% seen once. The sample consisted of lung tumor tissue, taken at surgery. The receptors derive from a male donor with early-stage non-small cell lung cancer.

On this clonotype itself: The junction and the germline gene differ at one end; a read error may be behind it. The V call is TRBV20-1, the J call TRBJ2-2, with 8 bases that match TRBD1. Per germline, CDR1 DFQATT and CDR2 SNEGSKA (reference sequence). The CDR3 length is 13 residues. CDR3 residues: CSAIGDRDRNYNF. As DNA, the CDR3 is TGCAGTGCTATCGGGGACCGGGACAGGAACTATAATTTT.

This clonotype has just a few counts. CDR3 nucleotides: TGTGCCAGCAGCCCCGGGACCGAATCCCAAGAGACCCAGTACTTC. Amino acid sequence: CASSPGTESQETQYF. The genes are TRBV11-3 and TRBJ2-5, with D possibly being TRBD1 or TRBD2 (5 bases each). This CDR3 spans 15 amino acids. Germline loops: CDR1 SGHNT, CDR2 YENEEA. V lost 5 bases and J lost 1, with 14 bases in between.

V is TRBV30 and J is TRBJ1-6; TRBD1 agrees at 8 bases. Germline values: CDR1 GTSNPN, CDR2 SVGIG (reference sequence). The CDR3 runs 12 residues. The J segment lost 9 bases and the V segment lost 5 bases, leaving 3 bases of the junction unmatched. CDR3 nucleotide sequence: TGTGCCTGGTCAGGGGGCATTTCACCCCTCCACTTT. Amino acid sequence: CAWSGGISPLHF.

This clonotype occurred many times. The chain links TRBV20-1 to TRBJ2-1; 11 bases are a match to TRBD2. This CDR3 has 14 amino acids. Trimming took 2 bases from V and 9 from J; bases not matched to a gene: 6. The germline CDR1 and CDR2 sequences are DFQATT and SNEGSKA (reference sequence). The CDR3 coding sequence is TGCAGTGCTAGACGCCTAGCGGGGGGTGGTGAGCAGTTCTTC. This codes for CSARRLAGGGEQFF.

The chain links TRBV6-2 or TRBV6-3 to TRBJ2-7, with D tentatively TRBD2 (5 bases). CDR1 is MNHEY, CDR2 SVGEGT, per germline. The germline V and J ends were trimmed by 0 bases and 3 bases, with 12 bases remaining between them. This CDR3 region has 15 residues. The CDR3 coding sequence is TGTGCCAGCAGTTACTCCCGGGATTTGGTCTACGAGCAGTACGTC. Protein: CASSYSRDLVYEQYV.

This clonotype has at least ten counts. The rearrangement uses TRBV6-1 and TRBJ1-4, with D unclear. The CDR3 has 14 residues. V lost 1 base and J lost 4, with 7 bases in between. Germline V lookup: CDR1 MNHNS, CDR2 SASEGT. The CDR3 protein is CASSEVTVNEKLFF. The CDR3 DNA is TGTGCCAGCAGTGAAGTCACGGTTAATGAAAAACTGTTTTTT.

This clonotype occurred many times. The V call is TRBV5-1, the J call TRBJ2-5, with 12 bases lining up with TRBD2. V dropped 3 bases and J dropped 6; count of bases not matched to a gene: 6. The CDR3 extends over 15 amino acids. CDR1 and CDR2 from the germline V gene are SGHRS and YFSETQ. CDR3 DNA sequence: TGCGCCAGCAGCTGGAGACTAGCGGGGGATAAGACCCAGTACTTC. The encoded protein is CASSWRLAGDKTQYF.

There are many counts of this clonotype. CDR3 sequence (DNA): TGTGCCAGCAGCTCATCCGGGACAGGGAACACTGAAGCTTTCTTT. Translating gives CASSSSGTGNTEAFF. V and J are TRBV7-2 and TRBJ1-1, with 8 bases aligning to TRBD1. J was trimmed by 1 base and V by 4 bases; bases with no gene match: 5. The CDR3 contains 15 residues. Germline-derived CDR1 and CDR2 are SGHTA and FQGNSA. Filled out from reference TRBV7-2 and TRBJ1-1, the complete variable domain reads GAGVSQSPSNKVTEKGKDVELRCDPISGHTALYWYRQSLGQGLEFLIYFQGNSAPDKSGLPSDRFSAERTGGSVSTLTIQRTQQEDSAVYLCASSSSGTGNTEAFFGQGTRLTVV.

This clonotype was counted many times. This sequence joins TRBV9 and TRBJ1-1; D uncertain. CDR1 is SGDLS and CDR2 is YYNGEE in the germline V gene. The CDR3 consists of 13 residues. Trimming took off 4 bases at V and 8 bases at J, with 15 bases between the two ends. The CDR3 loop is CASSPEGSFEAFF. The CDR3 DNA sequence: TGTGCCAGCAGCCCGGAGGGTTCCTTCGAAGCTTTCTTT.

With regard to this clonotype: A much bigger clone sits one base away, suggesting this may be a read error. This chain connects TRBV11-2 to TRBJ1-1; D perhaps matches TRBD1 (5 bases). Between the trimmed V and J ends, which lost 0 bases and 1 base, there was a span of 12 bases. This CDR3 contains 16 residues. CDR1 SGHAT and CDR2 FQNNGV come from the germline V gene. The CDR3 sequence: CASSLESGTGNTEAFF. For the CDR3, the DNA is TGTGCCAGCAGCTTAGAGTCAGGGACTGGGAACACTGAAGCTTTCTTT.

This clonotype was counted ten times or more. The chain joins TRBV24-1 to TRBJ2-7; 7 bases agree with TRBD2. The CDR3 sequence is 13 residues long. In germline, CDR1 is KGHDR, CDR2 SFDVKD. The V gene end was trimmed by 1 base and the J gene end by 8 bases; junction bases not matched to a gene: 4. CDR3 sequence (DNA): TGTGCCACCAGTGATTTAACTAGCGCGAAGCAGTACTTC. It is translated as CATSDLTSAKQYF.

This clonotype was counted ten times or more. The chain has TRBV11-2 and TRBJ2-7, with D unclear. From germline, CDR1 is SGHAT and CDR2 FQNNGV. Trimming removed 5 bases at V and 4 bases at J, with 12 bases between. This CDR3 contains 13 residues. The DNA of the CDR3 is TGTGCCAGCAGCCGAGGTGACGGATACGAGCAGTACGTC. Protein: CASSRGDGYEQYV.

V gene TRBV6-1 combines with J gene TRBJ2-1; 7 bases align to TRBD1. The CDR3 extends over 12 amino acids. V was pared by 11 bases and J by 9 bases, with 10 bases of the junction left unmatched. The V gene's germline CDR1 is MNHNS and CDR2 SASEGT. The CDR3: CAGKGALGEQFF. In nucleotides, the CDR3 is TGTGCCGGCAAGGGGGCCCTGGGTGAGCAGTTCTTC.

This clonotype was seen repeatedly, ten times or more. The J gene is TRBJ2-2, the V gene TRBV20-1; D ambiguous. CDR3 length: 11 residues. The V and J ends lost 3 bases and 4 bases respectively, with 3 bases between them. Germline V gene data show CDR1 as DFQATT and CDR2 as SNEGSKA (reference sequence). The CDR3: CSASRTGELFF. Written as DNA, the CDR3 is TGCAGTGCTAGCCGCACCGGGGAGCTGTTTTTT.

By frequency in the sample, this clonotype is medium-sized. The CDR3 here is CASSPDREGDSPLHF. DNA of the CDR3: TGTGCCAGCAGCCCGGACAGGGAGGGGGATTCACCCCTCCACTTT. The chain recombines TRBV7-9 with TRBJ1-6, with 8 bases that match TRBD1. V shed 5 bases and J 8 bases; nucleotides not matched to a gene: 8. Germline V gene data show CDR1 as SEHNR and CDR2 as FQNEAQ (reference sequence). This CDR3 is 15 amino acids long.

This clonotype was seen a few times. CDR3 sequence (DNA): TGTGCCACCAGACGGACAGGAGGAAACACCATATATTTT. This encodes CATRRTGGNTIYF. This rearrangement joins TRBV24-1 to TRBJ1-3; 7 bases map to TRBD1. V gave up 7 bases and J gave up 4 bases; unmatched junction bases: 3. From germline, CDR1 is KGHDR and CDR2 SFDVKD. The CDR3 covers 13 residues.

The chain carries TRBV7-6 and TRBJ2-7; 8 bases line up with TRBD2. Trimming cost V 5 bases and J 2 bases; bases outside gene matches: 11. The CDR3 consists of 16 residues. Germline V gene lookup returns CDR1 SGHVS and CDR2 FNYEAQ. The CDR3 here is CASSPSGGRTTYEQYF. As DNA, the CDR3 is TGTGCCAGCAGCCCCTCGGGGGGGAGGACGACCTACGAGCAGTACTTC.

The chain links TRBV19 to TRBJ2-5; D is possibly TRBD2 (6 bases). This CDR3 region has 15 residues. Looked up from germline, CDR1 is LNHDA and CDR2 is SQIVND (reference sequence). V lost 3 bases to trimming and J lost 3 bases, with 14 bases between them. Here the CDR3 reads CASSIGAGGKETQYF. CDR3 coding DNA: TGTGCCAGTAGTATCGGGGCAGGCGGGAAAGAGACCCAGTACTTC.

A note on this clonotype: This may arise from a read error, as a much more abundant clone is one base away. The chain uses TRBV20-1 and TRBJ2-1; D unclear. This CDR3 comprises 14 residues. The germline CDR1 and CDR2 sequences are DFQATT and SNEGSKA (reference sequence). CDR3 amino acids: CSANPVSSYKEQFF. CDR3 coding DNA: TGCAGTGCTAACCCAGTTAGCTCCTACAAAGAGCAGTTCTTC.

This clonotype showed up many times. The rearrangement uses TRBV10-1 and TRBJ2-3; D call uncertain. The germline V gene has CDR1 WNHNN and CDR2 SYGVQD (reference sequence). The CDR3 consists of 13 residues. Between the trimmed V and J ends, which lost 4 bases and 6 bases, there was a span of 11 bases. DNA of the CDR3: TGCGCCAGCAGTGCCCTAGAGGTGGATACGCAGTATTTT. This sequence encodes CASSALEVDTQYF.

This clonotype was picked up a small number of times. The V gene is TRBV3-1, the J gene TRBJ2-4, with D tentatively TRBD2 (7 bases). From germline, CDR1 is LGHDT and CDR2 YNNKEL (reference sequence). The CDR3 is 16 residues long. V gave up 1 base and J gave up 7 bases, with 17 bases separating them. CDR3 sequence reads: CASSQAASGRGNIQYF. The DNA of the CDR3 is TGTGCCAGCAGCCAAGCTGCGTCAGGGAGGGGGAACATTCAGTACTTC.

This clonotype was recorded at least ten times. This rearrangement joins TRBV5-1 to TRBJ2-3, with a tentative D call TRBD1 (5 bases). CDR3 length: 15 amino acids. Trimming removed 1 base from V and 1 base from J, with 10 bases in between. Germline V gene sequence: CDR1 SGHRS, CDR2 YFSETQ. The CDR3 loop reads CASSLLDTRTDTQYF. CDR3 DNA sequence: TGCGCCAGCAGCTTGCTGGACACCCGCACAGATACGCAGTATTTT.

This clonotype was seen repeatedly, ten times or more. The CDR3 region has the DNA TGTGCCAGCAGCCTGCGGACAGGGAAAAGCGAGCAGTACTTC. Residues: CASSLRTGKSEQYF. The chain carries TRBV9 and TRBJ2-7, with 8 bases that match TRBD1. The junction had 9 bases not matched to a gene; V was cut back by 4 bases and J by 6 bases. The CDR3 sequence is 14 residues long. Looked up from germline, CDR1 is SGDLS and CDR2 is YYNGEE.

V usage is TRBV28 and J usage is TRBJ2-1; 11 nucleotides line up with TRBD2. The trim removed 6 bases at V and 6 bases at J, leaving 4 bases unmatched. Germline V gene sequence: CDR1 MDHEN, CDR2 SYDVKM. The CDR3 runs 14 residues. CDR3 region: CASRTSGSTNEQFF. CDR3 nucleotide sequence: TGTGCCAGCAGAACTAGCGGGAGTACCAATGAGCAGTTCTTC.

This clonotype was counted ten times or more. The rearrangement uses TRBV15 and TRBJ2-3; no clear D gene. The germline V gene has CDR1 LNHNV and CDR2 YYDKDF (reference sequence). This CDR3 spans 16 amino acids. Trimming took 3 bases from V and 4 from J, leaving 17 bases between them. CDR3 nucleotide sequence: TGTGCCACCAGCAGTCGACTCTCGTCCTTTTCAGATACGCAGTATTTT. Its protein product is CATSSRLSSFSDTQYF.

In its sample, this clonotype is medium-sized. V usage is TRBV6-1 and J usage is TRBJ2-5; D is possibly TRBD1 (6 bases). V lost 2 bases and J 5 bases, leaving 9 bases between the germline ends. The CDR3 runs to 13 residues. The germline gives CDR1 MNHNS, CDR2 SASEGT. This CDR3 reads CASSERGKETQYF. The CDR3 DNA follows: TGTGCCAGCAGTGAAAGGGGGAAGGAGACCCAGTACTTC.

This clonotype was counted ten times or more. This chain links TRBV20-1 with TRBJ1-5; D is unclear. The CDR3 length is 14 residues. The V gene lost 3 bases and the J gene lost 4 bases, with 13 bases spanning the gap. CDR1 DFQATT and CDR2 SNEGSKA come from the germline V gene (reference sequence). The CDR3 protein is CSASDAGENQPQHF. CDR3 in DNA: TGCAGTGCTAGTGATGCGGGAGAGAATCAGCCCCAGCATTTT.

This clonotype was seen at least ten times. This chain uses TRBV6-5 with TRBJ2-6; a weak D match, TRBD2 (6 bases). This CDR3 contains 13 residues. Trimming stripped 8 bases from V and 4 bases from J, with 9 bases between. The germline V gene has CDR1 MNHEY and CDR2 SVGAGI. CDR3 coding DNA: TGTGCCAGCGGGGGGTTCGGGGCCAACGTCCTGACTTTC. Its translation: CASGGFGANVLTF.

Ten or more counts support this clonotype. The chain combines TRBV5-1 with TRBJ1-2, with D perhaps matching TRBD1 (6 bases). The CDR3 extends over 16 amino acids. V was clipped by 6 bases and J by 4 bases, with 22 bases between them. Looked up from germline, CDR1 is SGHRS and CDR2 is YFSETQ. CDR3 sequence reads: CASKDTGARVGYGYTF. CDR3 DNA sequence: TGCGCCAGCAAAGATACGGGGGCGCGAGTAGGCTATGGCTACACCTTC.

This chain links TRBV20-1 with TRBJ2-3; 12 bases match TRBD2. Germline CDR1 and CDR2: DFQATT and SNEGSKA (reference sequence). The CDR3 runs to 15 residues. After removal of 1 base from V and 1 base from J, the junction contained 0 bases not matched to a gene. The CDR3 protein is CSARGLAGGTDTQYF. CDR3 in DNA: TGCAGTGCTAGAGGACTAGCGGGGGGCACAGATACGCAGTATTTT.